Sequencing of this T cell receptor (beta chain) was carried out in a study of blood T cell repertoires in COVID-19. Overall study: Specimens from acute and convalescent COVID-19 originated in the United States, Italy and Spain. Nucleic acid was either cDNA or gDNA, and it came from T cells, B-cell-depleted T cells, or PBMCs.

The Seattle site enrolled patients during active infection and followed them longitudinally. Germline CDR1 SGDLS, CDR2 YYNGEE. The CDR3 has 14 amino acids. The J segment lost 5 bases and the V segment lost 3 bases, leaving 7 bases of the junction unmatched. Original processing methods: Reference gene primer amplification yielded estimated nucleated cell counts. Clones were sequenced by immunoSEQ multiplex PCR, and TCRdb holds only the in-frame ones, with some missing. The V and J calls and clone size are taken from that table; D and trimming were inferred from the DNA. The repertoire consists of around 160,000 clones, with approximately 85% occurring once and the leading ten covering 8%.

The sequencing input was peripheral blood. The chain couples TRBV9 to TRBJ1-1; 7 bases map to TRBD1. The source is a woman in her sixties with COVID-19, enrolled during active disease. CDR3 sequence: CASSEIGGRTEAFF. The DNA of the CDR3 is TGTGCCAGCAGCGAAATAGGGGGCAGAACTGAAGCTTTCTTT.